These 5 T cell receptor beta chains originate from one sample sequenced in a study of PD-L1 blockade in urothelial cancer (dated 2017 in TCRdb). The sample's time point label, decoded: peripheral blood 6 weeks after treatment start. Receptors were amplified or captured by the immunoSEQ multiplex PCR assay. Sourced from immuneACCESS, this table was stored by TCRdb with only in-frame sequences that have V and J called. A share of the clones is absent; for the studies checked, an unresolved V gene accounts for under half, and the remainder has no known explanation. The sample contains some 120,000 clones, approximately 90% of them found a single time. Less than 5% of the sample comes from the top ten. Sequences were derived from PBMCs, sampled around atezolizumab (anti-PD-L1) treatment. Source of these receptors: a man aged 60 to 75 with urothelial cancer.

The DNA of the CDR3 is TGTGCCAGCAGTCCCGACAGGTCCTCCTACGAGCAGTACTTC. Translated: CASSPDRSSYEQYF. The V gene is TRBV6-1, the J gene TRBJ2-7, with a weak D call TRBD1 (6 bases). This CDR3 has 14 amino acids. Trimming removed 5 bases from V and 0 bases from J, with 11 bases in between. Per the germline V gene, CDR1 is MNHNS and CDR2 is SASEGT.

This clone was detected only a few times. The V call is TRBV15, the J call TRBJ2-2; the D is unclear. Germline CDR1 reads LNHNV; CDR2 reads YYDKDF (reference sequence). The CDR3 is 15 amino acids. V lost 1 base and J 3 bases, leaving 9 bases between the germline ends. The CDR3 bases are TGTGCCACCAGCAGAGGGCCCACCTACACCGGGGAGCTGTTTTTT. This sequence encodes CATSRGPTYTGELFF.

The CDR3 DNA reads TGTGCCAGTAGTATACGGGTGTGGGAGACCCAGTACTTC. Residues: CASSIRVWETQYF. The chain carries TRBV19 and TRBJ2-5; D unresolved. In germline, CDR1 is LNHDA, CDR2 SQIVND (reference sequence). The CDR3 totals 13 residues. Trimming left V 2 bases short and J 5 bases short, with 9 bases between.

The V gene is TRBV7-2, the J gene TRBJ2-1; a possible D gene is TRBD2 (5 bases). The CDR3 sequence is 14 residues long. Trimming stripped 5 bases from V and 7 bases from J, with 15 bases between. In germline, CDR1 is SGHTA, CDR2 FQGNSA. The CDR3: CASSTPGLVNEQFF. The DNA for the CDR3 is TGTGCCAGCAGCACCCCGGGATTGGTGAATGAGCAGTTCTTC.

The genes are TRBV30 and TRBJ1-4; TRBD1 might be the D (6 bases). Germline assignment: CDR1 GTSNPN and CDR2 SVGIG (reference sequence). V was clipped by 3 bases and J by 5 bases, with 16 bases between them. The CDR3 is 15 amino acids. CDR3 in amino acids: CAWRSRGRGNEKLFF. CDR3 nucleotides: TGTGCCTGGAGGTCAAGGGGAAGGGGGAATGAAAAACTGTTTTTT.